Here is one T cell receptor beta chain with its context. The data derive from a study of blood T cell repertoires in COVID-19. The wider study: The origin of the acute and convalescent COVID-19 samples was the United States, Italy and Spain.

Some clones are missing from TCRdb's copy, which holds only in-frame ones; the method was immunoSEQ multiplex PCR. The profile shows around 290,000 clones, around nine tenths of them singletons. Germline V gene lookup returns CDR1 KGHSH and CDR2 LQKENI. The CDR3 totals 14 residues. The ends lost 3 bases at V and 2 bases at J; junction bases unmatched: 1. The sample taken for sequencing was peripheral blood. This chain connects TRBV18 to TRBJ1-5; 7 bases are shared with TRBD1. The receptor was isolated from an older woman with COVID-19, enrolled during active disease. CDR3 sequence: CASSPQGGNQPQHF. For the CDR3, the DNA is TGTGCCAGCTCACCCCAGGGGGGCAATCAGCCCCAGCATTTT.